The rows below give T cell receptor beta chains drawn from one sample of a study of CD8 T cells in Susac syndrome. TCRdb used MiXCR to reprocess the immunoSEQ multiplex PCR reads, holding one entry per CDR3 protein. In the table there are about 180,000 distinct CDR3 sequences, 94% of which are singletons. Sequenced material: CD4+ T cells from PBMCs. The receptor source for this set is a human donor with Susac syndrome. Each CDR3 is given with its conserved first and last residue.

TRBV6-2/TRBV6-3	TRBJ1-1	CASSYGVSTEAFF
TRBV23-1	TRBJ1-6	CASSRTPRSNSPLHF
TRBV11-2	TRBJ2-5	CASSLEVGRFQETQYF
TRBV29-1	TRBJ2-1	CSVLGARGLSNEQFF
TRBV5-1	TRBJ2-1	CASSSSGTPTGNEQFF
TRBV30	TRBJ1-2	CAWSVGQVNYGYTF
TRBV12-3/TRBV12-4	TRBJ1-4	CASSLGPSRTNEKLFF
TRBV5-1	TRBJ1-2	CASSLGQGRGGYTF
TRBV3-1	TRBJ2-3	CASSQGGETDTQYF
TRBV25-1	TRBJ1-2	CASSETGHYGYTF
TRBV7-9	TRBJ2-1	CASQLSYLYNEQFF
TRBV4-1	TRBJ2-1	CASSRGQSSEQFF
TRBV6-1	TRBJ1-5	CASSEALGQGHQPQHF
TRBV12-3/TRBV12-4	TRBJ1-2	CASSLGQGDRYGYTF
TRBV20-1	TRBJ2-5	CSARGTRGETQYF
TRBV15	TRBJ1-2	CATSRDIVGVGYGYTF
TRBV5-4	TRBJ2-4	CASSSDLLAKNIQYF
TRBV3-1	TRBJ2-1	CASSHSGGSSYNEQFF
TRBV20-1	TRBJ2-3	CSAKKAVPDTQYF
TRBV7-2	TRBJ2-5	CASSLNVATQYF